This T cell receptor beta chain was recovered during a study of cytomegalovirus exposure and HLA in healthy donors. TCRdb keeps only in-frame clones here, not all; method: immunoSEQ multiplex PCR. The table lists around 99,000 clones, roughly 90% of them singletons. As concerns this clone: Antigen: not known.

Study-level findings and limits: Among the CMV-associated chains, a few were confirmed in vitro as specific for CMV antigens.

The donors were part of the validation cohort of more than 90 subjects. That cohort was separate from the first cohort, which comprised fewer than 800 subjects. The sequenced sample was PBMCs. The clonotype originates from a young woman in good health and CMV-seronegative.

In DNA form, the CDR3 reads TGTGCCAGCAGTTACTCGTTGCTAGCGGGAGGGGGTGAGCAGTTCTTC. This codes for CASSYSLLAGGGEQFF. This chain connects TRBV6-5 to TRBJ2-1; 12 bases fit TRBD2. Germline V CDR1 and CDR2: MNHEY, SVGAGI. V was clipped by 0 bases and J by 9 bases; unmatched bases: 6. The CDR3 is made up of 16 amino acids.